The clone carrying this T cell receptor beta chain was seen just once. Its antigen is not identified. The data originate from a study of tumor-infiltrating lymphocytes in localized non-small cell lung cancer. The CDR3 is 16 residues long. Trimming pared 1 base from V and 2 bases from J, leaving 13 bases between. Germline V gene lookup returns CDR1 SGHTA and CDR2 FQGNSA. General study points: Tumor T-cell fraction was not associated with recurrence-free survival.

Method: immunoSEQ multiplex PCR; TCRdb's copy keeps in-frame clones and lacks some. The sample lists about 13,000 clones, 79% occurring once. The chain links TRBV7-2 to TRBJ2-3; no reliable D call. This clonotype was sampled from a human donor with non-small cell lung cancer. Sequenced sample: lung tumor tissue. The CDR3, as DNA: TGTGCCAGCAGCTTAGGGTACGGTTCCATCACAGATACGCAGTATTTT. Translated, it gives CASSLGYGSITDTQYF.